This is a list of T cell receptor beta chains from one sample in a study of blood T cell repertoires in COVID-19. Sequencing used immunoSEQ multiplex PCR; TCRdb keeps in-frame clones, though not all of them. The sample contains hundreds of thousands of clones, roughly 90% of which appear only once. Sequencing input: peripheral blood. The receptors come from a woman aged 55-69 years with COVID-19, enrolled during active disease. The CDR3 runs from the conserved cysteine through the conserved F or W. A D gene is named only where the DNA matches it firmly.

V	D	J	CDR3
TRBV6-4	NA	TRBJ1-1	CASSEIFRGDAFF
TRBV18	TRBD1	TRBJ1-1	CASSPAGTENTEAFF
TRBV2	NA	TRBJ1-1	CASTREGNTEAFF
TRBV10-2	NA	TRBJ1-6	CASREDTRNSPLHF
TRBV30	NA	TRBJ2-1	CAWGTGYVIDEQFF
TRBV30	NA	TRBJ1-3	CAWSRGGNTIYF
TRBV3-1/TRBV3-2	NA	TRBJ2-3	CASSQGVRKNTQYF
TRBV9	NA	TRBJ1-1	CASARGGDTEAFF
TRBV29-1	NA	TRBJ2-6	CSVAGHSGANVLTF
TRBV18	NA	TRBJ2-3	CASSRVDTDTQYF
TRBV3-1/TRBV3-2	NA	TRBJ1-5	CASSQGLPIGGNQPQHF
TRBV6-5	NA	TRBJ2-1	CASSPGGDSGQFF
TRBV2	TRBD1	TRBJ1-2	CASRVIRQGGYTF
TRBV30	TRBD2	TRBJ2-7	CAWVPEALWGGEQYF
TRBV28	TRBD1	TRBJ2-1	CASRSLGQPSSYNEQFF
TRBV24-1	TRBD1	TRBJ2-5	CATSDSRQGAKTQYF
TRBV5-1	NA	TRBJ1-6	CASSLSGDYNSPLHF
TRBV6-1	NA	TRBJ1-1	CASSDRGNTEAFF
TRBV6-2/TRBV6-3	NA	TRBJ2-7	CASSYPTGTPSSYEQYF
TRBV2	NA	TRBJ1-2	CASRTAASGYTF
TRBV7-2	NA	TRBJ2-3	CASSLAGWGTDTQYF